The present entry profiles one T cell receptor beta chain with its context. This CDR3 region has 16 residues. The J segment lost 5 bases and the V segment lost 2 bases, leaving 11 bases of the junction unmatched. Germline assignment: CDR1 MDHEN and CDR2 SYDVKM. The data derive from a study of cytomegalovirus exposure and HLA in healthy donors. The PCR made use of 60 Vbeta and 13 Jbeta primers. Source study methods: It was a later analysis that counted 83 million or so unique TCR beta chains, of which about 10 million were shared. Sequencing was performed with immunoSEQ multiplex PCR; in TCRdb, only in-frame clones are kept and a portion is missing. V and J calls and clone size are copied from that table; D and trimming were computed from the DNA. The sample shows roughly 120,000 clones, 15% of them seen only once. As for the donors, each was a healthy bone marrow donor.

This receptor was taken from a woman under 30 in good health and CMV-seronegative. The gene calls are TRBV28 and TRBJ2-7; 8 bases map to TRBD2. The sequenced material came from PBMCs. The CDR3 DNA follows: TGTGCCAGCAGTTTAGCAAGCGGGAGAGGGTTTCACGAGCAGTACTTC. This gives the protein CASSLASGRGFHEQYF.